A selection of T cell receptor beta chains follows, all from one sample in a study of T cell responses to AZD1222 COVID-19 vaccine. Sequenced by immunoSEQ multiplex PCR; TCRdb stores in-frame clones only, minus some. The sample lists 95,000 to 150,000 clones; around 85% were seen once. Specimen: peripheral blood, collected 28 days after the second AZD1222 dose. The receptors were sampled from an adult who received the AZD1222 COVID-19 vaccine. The conserved cysteine and the conserved F or W are not part of the CDR3 here.

V | CDR3
TRBV27 | ASSPNVHRKPY
TRBV5-1 | ASSLAAGTTYEQY
TRBV6-5 | ASSSDPTEMNTEAF
TRBV7-3 | ASSSSQGNNEQF
TRBV15 | ATSRGLGRVEAF
TRBV5-1 | ASSRKRGLNTGELF
TRBV7-3 | ASSLTATVSYEQY
TRBV6-6 | ASTMTSGTQETQY
TRBV3-1/TRBV3-2 | ASRDTNNSPLH
TRBV30 | AWSGRQDQPQH
TRBV6-2/TRBV6-3 | ASSPEIQETQY
TRBV10-2 | ASSESLAGGSNEQF
TRBV28 | ASRAGTGVANYGYT
TRBV7-2 | ASSRNLDNEQF
TRBV5-4 | ASSLGQSSYEQY
TRBV25-1 | ASSATGRETQY
TRBV18 | ASSSTGTPREAF
TRBV30 | AWSTGGGGEKLF
TRBV5-1 | ASRSSLGAGNTIY
TRBV5-1 | ASSLQGGTGELF
TRBV11-2 | ASSPQFGNTIY
TRBV7-9 | ASSRGQGDTEAF